Here is one T cell receptor (beta chain) with its context. These data belong to a study of blood T cells in healthy people across ages. A J-beta primer mix and a sample-barcoded 5' primer were used in a second PCR of roughly 6 to 12 cycles. TCRdb itself ran the 5' RACE reads through MiXCR, one entry per CDR3 protein. In the table there are about 1.1 million distinct CDR3 sequences, 35% to 45% of which are singletons. With 4 bases removed from V and 2 bases from J, the gap between germline ends came to 8 bases. The CDR3 runs to 13 residues. CDR1 is MNHEY and CDR2 is SVGEGT in the germline V gene. V and J are TRBV6-2 or TRBV6-3 and TRBJ1-2; D is uncertain. This sequence originates from a young man in good health. Sequencing input: blood. The CDR3 sequence: CASSSASNYGYTF. CDR3 nucleotides: TGTGCCAGCAGTTCGGCCAGCAACTATGGCTACACCTTC.